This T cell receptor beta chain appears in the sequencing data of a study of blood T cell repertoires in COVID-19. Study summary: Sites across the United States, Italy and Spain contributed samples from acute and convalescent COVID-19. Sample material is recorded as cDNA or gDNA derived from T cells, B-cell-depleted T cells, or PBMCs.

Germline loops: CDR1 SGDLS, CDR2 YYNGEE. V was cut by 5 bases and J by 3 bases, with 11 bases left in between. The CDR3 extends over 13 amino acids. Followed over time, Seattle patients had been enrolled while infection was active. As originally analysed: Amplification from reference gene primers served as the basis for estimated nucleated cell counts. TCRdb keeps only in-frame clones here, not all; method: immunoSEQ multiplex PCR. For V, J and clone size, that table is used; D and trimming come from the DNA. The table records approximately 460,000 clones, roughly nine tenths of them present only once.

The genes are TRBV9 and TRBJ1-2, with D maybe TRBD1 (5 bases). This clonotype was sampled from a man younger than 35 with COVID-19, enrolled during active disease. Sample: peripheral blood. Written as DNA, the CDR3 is TGTGCCAGCAGTGTTACAGGCGACTATGGCTACACCTTC. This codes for CASSVTGDYGYTF.